Reported below is one T cell receptor beta chain. Antigen unknown. Germline V gives CDR1 SGHRS, CDR2 YFSETQ. CDR3 length equals 13 residues. Trimming took off 0 bases at V and 7 bases at J, with 8 bases between the two ends. Both 60 Vbeta primers and 13 Jbeta primers went into the PCR. Clones were read by immunoSEQ multiplex PCR, and TCRdb kept only the in-frame ones, dropping some. Here the sample table reports 150,000 or so clones. The sample belongs to a study of cytomegalovirus exposure and HLA in healthy donors. Study details: Earlier sequencing of about 179 million T cells yielded 100 million to 120 million unique TCR beta sequences.

Study conclusions and caveats: Indistinguishable V segments such as TRBV6-2 and TRBV6-3 were excluded.

The chain recombines TRBV5-1 with TRBJ2-1; D might be TRBD2 (5 bases). This TCR derives from a woman aged 55-69 years in good health and CMV-seronegative. Input material: PBMCs. DNA of the CDR3: TGCGCCAGCAGCTTGGATCGGAGGAATGAGCAGTTCTTC. Encoded protein: CASSLDRRNEQFF.